Listed below are T cell receptor beta chains from one sample, sequenced in a study of shared clonotypes between healthy human individuals. Measured with immunoSEQ multiplex PCR; TCRdb has only the in-frame clones, and not every one. Among some 2,100,000 clones listed, 85% to 95% were seen once. Sequencing was carried out using naive CD8+ T cells from PBMCs. These receptors were taken from a man in his late teens or twenties in good health. Some clones in this sample may be carry-over from other donors' samples. Both conserved end residues are part of each CDR3. The order of the fields is V gene, J gene, clone size, D gene, CDR3 protein, CDR3 DNA. The D gene is left open where the match is weak. Size tells how often a clone was seen (once, few, many) or the class of an expanded clone, and some rows leave it out.

>TRBV4-3|TRBJ2-1|once|-
CASSQGGSNNEQFF
TGCGCCAGCAGCCAAGGCGGTAGCAACAATGAGCAGTTCTTC
>TRBV11-2|TRBJ1-1|-|-
CASSFSIEAFF
TGTGCCAGCAGCTTTTCTATCGAAGCTTTCTTT
>TRBV7-8|TRBJ2-7|-|TRBD2
CASSLAGSQLAGVGYEQYF
TGTGCCAGCAGCTTAGCTGGGTCCCAGCTAGCGGGAGTTGGCTACGAGCAGTACTTC
>TRBV11-2|TRBJ2-5|-|-
CASSLVDREETQYF
TGTGCCAGCAGCTTAGTCGATCGGGAAGAGACCCAGTACTTC
>TRBV27|TRBJ2-1|-|-
CASSQQGFINEQFF
TGTGCCAGCAGTCAGCAGGGTTTCATTAATGAGCAGTTCTTC
>TRBV19|TRBJ2-2|once|TRBD1
CASSTRTGGRTGELFF
TGTGCCAGTAGTACCCGGACAGGGGGGCGGACCGGGGAGCTGTTTTTT
>TRBV6-5|TRBJ2-2|-|TRBD1
CASTGGWDTGELFF
TGTGCCAGCACAGGGGGCTGGGACACCGGGGAGCTGTTTTTT
>TRBV7-9|TRBJ2-5|once|TRBD1
CASSLGTGPSQETQYF
TGTGCCAGCAGCTTAGGGACAGGGCCCTCCCAAGAGACCCAGTACTTC
>TRBV29-1|TRBJ2-1|-|TRBD1
CSVDGGQWGQGVGNEQFF
TGCAGCGTTGATGGTGGGCAGTGGGGACAGGGTGTGGGCAATGAGCAGTTCTTC
>TRBV5-8|TRBJ2-1|-|TRBD2
CASTYSGSSYNEQFF
TGTGCCAGCACCTATAGCGGGAGCTCCTACAATGAGCAGTTCTTC
>TRBV5-4|TRBJ2-4|-|-
CASSLAGNRGYIQYF
TGTGCCAGCAGCTTGGCTGGAAATCGGGGGTACATTCAGTACTTC